This TCR beta chain was obtained from a study of read filtering for tumor transcriptome and immune sequencing. Background on the study: 8 or 9 patients were R-ISS I, some 15 were R-ISS II, six or seven were R-ISS III.

Molecular barcoded adaptors covering alpha/delta and beta/gamma chains were used on roughly 400 ng RNA. Each CDR3 protein gets one entry after TCRdb re-called the reads with MiXCR. The sample includes 100,000 to 150,000 distinct CDR3 sequences, 13% of them seen just once. In this sample, this clonotype turned up many times. The CDR3 length is 14 residues. Germline values: CDR1 SGHDN, CDR2 FVKESK. V lost 4 bases to trimming and J lost 7 bases; unmatched junction nucleotides: 7. The material sequenced was a population of CD138-negative cells sorted from bone marrow. This receptor was identified in a donor aged 40 or over with multiple myeloma. The rearrangement joins TRBV14 to TRBJ2-1; TRBD2 matches 7 bases. CDR3 protein: CASSLAGVGNEQFF. The CDR3 coding sequence is TGTGCCAGCAGCCTCGCGGGAGTTGGAAATGAGCAGTTCTTC.